This TCR beta chain appears in the sequencing data of a study of early T cells in non-severe SARS-CoV-2 infection (TCRdb year 2021). With respect to the entire study: Bulk RNA from unsorted whole blood was used for TCR sequencing, so alpha and beta chains could not be paired. Overall study outcomes, separate from this receptor: VDJdb matching was skewed toward anti-spike CD8 responses, so virus-specific expansions were likely underestimated and private and CD4 specificities were missed.

CDR1 and CDR2 are drawn from the germline V gene (reference sequence): SGHKS, YYEKEE. The CDR3 starts with the cysteine, ends with the phenylalanine, and has 17 residues. Just the 51-base CDR3 DNA is kept, in frame starting at base 1. V loses 4 bases of germline sequence and J loses 2 bases, and the interval between the two ends is 21 bases. This clonotype has only a few counts. Its binding antigen is unknown. Within one base of it there is no much larger clone, and no base qualities were kept. To prepare the library, 5' RACE was applied. These reads were obtained on a NextSeq 500. The TCR library protocol attached unique molecular identifiers to individual cDNA molecules to correct for sequencing error and PCR bias. Sequencing covered both TCR alpha and beta chains, and within each sample the abundances of alpha and beta sequences were tightly co-correlated. The source study handled its data this way. Decombinator V4 was used to annotate TCR sequences for V gene, J gene and CDR3. Expanded TCRs were defined as changing significantly between any two time points under a Poisson model with p below 0.0001. TCR abundances were normalised to the total number of TCRs sequenced per sample and were expressed as counts per million. TRAV1-2 paired with TRAJ12, TRAJ20 or TRAJ33 defined MAIT TCRs, while TRAV10 paired with TRAJ18 defined iNKT TCRs. VDJdb, accessed on 1 November 2021, was searched for TCRs annotated for CMV, EBV and SARS-CoV-2, and TCRs annotated for more than one antigen were excluded. TCRdb reran the public reads through fastp at Q25 and MiXCR, keeping productive beta chains. A single entry per CDR3 protein holds the most common genes and DNA from its merged rows. The V and J calls were not made by the authors but by TCRdb's processing. This sample gives tens of thousands of distinct CDR3 sequences in total; 5.8% of them show up just once. The top ten clones comprise 7% to 9.5% of the sample.

This was a case-control study nested in a cohort of healthcare workers in London, UK, who had nasopharyngeal swab PCR tests and blood samples taken every week. Healthcare workers were enrolled in the week of the UK lockdown, from 23 to 31 March 2020, and were followed every week for up to roughly 15 weeks. The sequence was obtained from an adult who was a healthcare worker with PCR-confirmed SARS-CoV-2 infection or an uninfected control (not recorded which). Sequenced: whole blood. Here the chain combines TRBV5-5 and TRBJ2-5; the D region is possibly TRBD1 or TRBD2, each matching across 6 bases. The CDR3 sequence is CASSNGVGGPTQETQYF. In nucleotides, the sequence is TGTGCCAGCAGCAACGGAGTGGGGGGCCCCACGCAAGAGACCCAGTACTTC.